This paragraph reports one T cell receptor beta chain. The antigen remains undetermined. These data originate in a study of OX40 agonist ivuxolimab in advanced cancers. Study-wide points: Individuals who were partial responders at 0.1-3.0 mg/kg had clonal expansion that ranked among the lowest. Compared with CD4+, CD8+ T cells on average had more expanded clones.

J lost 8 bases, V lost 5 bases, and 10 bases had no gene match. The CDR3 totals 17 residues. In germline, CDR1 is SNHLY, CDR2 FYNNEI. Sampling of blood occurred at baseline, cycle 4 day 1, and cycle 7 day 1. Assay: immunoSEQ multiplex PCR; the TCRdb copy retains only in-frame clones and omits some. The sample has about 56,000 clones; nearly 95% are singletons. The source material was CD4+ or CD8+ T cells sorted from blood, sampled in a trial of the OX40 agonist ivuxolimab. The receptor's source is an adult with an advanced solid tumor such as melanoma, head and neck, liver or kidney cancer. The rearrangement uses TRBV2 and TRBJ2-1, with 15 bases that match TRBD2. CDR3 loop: CASSNGLAGGSKDEQFF. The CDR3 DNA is TGTGCCAGCAGTAACGGACTAGCGGGAGGGTCTAAGGATGAGCAGTTCTTC. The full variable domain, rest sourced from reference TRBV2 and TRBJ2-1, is EPEVTQTPSHQVTQMGQEVILRCVPISNHLYFYWYRQILGQKVEFLVSFYNNEISEKSEIFDDQFSVERPDGSNFTLKIRSTKLEDSAMYFCASSNGLAGGSKDEQFFGPGTRLTVL.